The 17 T cell receptor beta chains presented below share a single source sample, sequenced in a study of shared T cell receptors in the human thymus. The assay was immunoSEQ multiplex PCR, and TCRdb's table has in-frame clones only and misses some. The table has about 660,000 clones, around nine tenths seen once; the top ten hold 0.0095% to 0.012%. The data also belong to a second study, concerning human thymus T cells.

Material: thymocytes. These receptors originate from a boy under three years old with a congenital heart defect.

The V and J genes are TRBV4-1 and TRBJ2-7; tentative D call: TRBD2 (5 bases). Per germline, CDR1 MGHRA and CDR2 YSYEKL. Trimming shortened V by 4 bases and J by 5 bases, and 21 bases separated the two germline ends. This CDR3 contains 16 residues. CDR3 residues: CASSLAREGVFDEQYF. The CDR3 region has the DNA TGCGCCAGCAGCCTCGCTAGAGAGGGAGTTTTTGACGAGCAGTACTTC.

This chain links TRBV18 with TRBJ1-4; D might be TRBD1 (6 bases). V lost 3 bases, J lost 3 bases, and 11 bases lay in between. Germline V gene sequence: CDR1 KGHSH, CDR2 LQKENI. This CDR3 has 15 amino acids. The CDR3 DNA reads as TGTGCCAGCTCACCCACAGGGATGTCTAATGAAAAACTGTTTTTT. It codes for CASSPTGMSNEKLFF.

The chain employs TRBV5-1 and TRBJ2-7; TRBD1 might be the D (5 bases). Trimming took off 0 bases at V and 3 bases at J, with 7 bases between the two ends. Germline V gives CDR1 SGHRS, CDR2 YFSETQ. The length of the CDR3 is 13 residues. In DNA form, the CDR3 reads TGCGCCAGCAGCTTGGTAGGGGTCTACGAGCAGTACTTC. Protein product: CASSLVGVYEQYF.

The chain has TRBV5-4 and TRBJ1-1; D possibly corresponds to TRBD1 (5 bases). This CDR3 spans 12 amino acids. Germline V gives CDR1 SGHNT, CDR2 YYREEE (reference sequence). V lost 3 bases, J lost 6 bases, and 9 bases lay in between. In DNA form, the CDR3 reads TGTGCCAGCAGCTGGGGGAGGGCTGAAGCTTTCTTT. It codes for CASSWGRAEAFF.

CDR3 in amino acids: CASSQAPQGTNEKLFF. DNA of the CDR3: TGTGCCAGCAGCCAAGCTCCCCAGGGGACTAATGAAAAACTGTTTTTT. The rearrangement links TRBV4-2 to TRBJ1-4; maybe TRBD1 (6 bases). The CDR3 length is 16 residues. The V gene's germline CDR1 is LGHNA and CDR2 YNFKEQ. Trimming cost V 1 base and J 2 bases, with 11 bases left between them.

The genes are TRBV28 and TRBJ2-7; 10 bases agree with TRBD2. Germline-derived CDR1 and CDR2 are MDHEN and SYDVKM. The CDR3 covers 20 residues. With V trimmed by 6 bases and J by 4 bases, 24 bases remained unmatched. DNA of the CDR3: TGTGCCAGCAGCCTAGGGGGGTTTAGGACTAGCGGTACCCCGCGGTACGAGCAGTACTTC. Its translation: CASSLGGFRTSGTPRYEQYF.

CDR3 nucleotide sequence: TGTGCCAGCAGTGAAGAGGGACAGCTATACGAGCAGTACTTC. This codes for CASSEEGQLYEQYF. V usage is TRBV25-1 and J usage is TRBJ2-7, with 7 bases matching TRBD1. V was pared by 2 bases and J by 4 bases, with 5 bases of the junction left unmatched. Germline lookup yields CDR1 MGHDK and CDR2 SYGVNS. CDR3 length: 14 amino acids.

This clone was found once. The chain has TRBV4-1 and TRBJ2-3; weak D call: TRBD2 (6 bases). Looked up from germline, CDR1 is MGHRA and CDR2 is YSYEKL. The CDR3 extends over 17 amino acids. With 1 base removed from V and 1 base from J, the gap between germline ends came to 15 bases. The CDR3 loop reads CASSQVWGVSRTDTQYF. In nucleotides, the CDR3 is TGCGCCAGCAGCCAAGTGTGGGGGGTGAGTCGCACAGATACGCAGTATTTT.

The J gene is TRBJ2-3, the V gene TRBV4-3, with TRBD2 matching 12 bases. The CDR3 has 19 amino acids. Germline V CDR1 and CDR2: LGHNA, YSLEER. J was trimmed by 0 bases and V by 0 bases; bases with no gene match: 7. CDR3 in DNA: TGCGCCAGCAGCCAAGATGGGGCTAGCGGGAGGGCCAGCACAGATACGCAGTATTTT. Protein: CASSQDGASGRASTDTQYF.

The V and J genes are TRBV4-1 and TRBJ1-1; D call uncertain. The CDR3 covers 13 residues. Germline V lookup: CDR1 MGHRA, CDR2 YSYEKL. Deletions cut 3 bases from V and 13 bases from J, with 18 bases between. CDR3 region: CASSQSDGESGFF. The DNA for the CDR3 is TGCGCCAGCAGCCAGAGCGACGGAGAAAGTGGTTTCTTT.

The chain uses TRBV7-2 and TRBJ2-7; 7 bases agree with TRBD1. With 3 bases clipped from V and 0 bases from J, the junction kept 17 bases outside the gene matches. Germline CDR1 is SGHTA and CDR2 is FQGNSA. The CDR3 has 19 amino acids. The CDR3 nucleotides are TGTGCCAGCAGCTTCCATCCGACAGGGAATGTTAGGACCTCCTACGAGCAGTACTTC. Amino acids: CASSFHPTGNVRTSYEQYF.

J is TRBJ2-1 and V is TRBV27; 9 bases match TRBD1. After removal of 5 bases from V and 9 bases from J, the junction contained 14 bases not matched to a gene. This CDR3 comprises 16 residues. Germline values: CDR1 MNHEY, CDR2 SMNVEV (reference sequence). In DNA, the CDR3 is TGTGCCAGCAGTCCGATTCACAGGGGGCGACTAGGTGAGCAGTTCTTC. As protein: CASSPIHRGRLGEQFF.

The chain carries TRBV7-9 and TRBJ2-1; 9 bases match TRBD1. The germline CDR1 and CDR2 sequences are SEHNR and FQNEAQ (reference sequence). This CDR3 spans 15 amino acids. With V trimmed by 5 bases and J by 2 bases, 4 bases remained unmatched. The CDR3: CASSPGTGTYNEQFF. The DNA for the CDR3 is TGTGCCAGCAGCCCCGGGACAGGGACCTACAATGAGCAGTTCTTC.

The chain carries TRBV5-1 and TRBJ1-1; a weak D match, TRBD1 (6 bases). The ends were cut back, 0 bases at V and 0 bases at J, with 24 bases in the middle. This CDR3 has 20 residues. Germline V CDR1 and CDR2: SGHRS, YFSETQ. This CDR3 is CASSLGRGKGGYSMNTEAFF. DNA of the CDR3: TGCGCCAGCAGCTTGGGGCGAGGTAAAGGGGGATACTCCATGAACACTGAAGCTTTCTTT.

This chain joins TRBV4-3 and TRBJ2-5; D might be TRBD1 (6 bases). This CDR3 is 18 amino acids long. Between the trimmed V and J ends, which lost 0 bases and 5 bases, there was a span of 22 bases. CDR1 LGHNA and CDR2 YSLEER come from the germline V gene. CDR3: CASSQDEGRGRFWETQYF. CDR3 sequence (DNA): TGCGCCAGCAGCCAAGATGAGGGCAGGGGCCGGTTCTGGGAGACCCAGTACTTC.

The chain is built from TRBV7-2 and TRBJ1-5; TRBD1 aligns across 9 bases. In germline, CDR1 is SGHTA, CDR2 FQGNSA. The J segment lost 4 bases and the V segment lost 4 bases, leaving 2 bases of the junction unmatched. The CDR3 has 14 amino acids. As DNA, the CDR3 is TGTGCCAGCAGCTATGGGACAGGGAATCAGCCCCAGCATTTT. This encodes CASSYGTGNQPQHF.

The chain recombines TRBV4-1 with TRBJ2-1; 9 bases agree with TRBD2. V trimming: 4 bases; J trimming: 8 bases; junction bases outside the gene matches: 9. The CDR3 spans 15 residues. CDR1 MGHRA and CDR2 YSYEKL come from the germline V gene. CDR3 sequence reads: CASSPSSGMLDEQFF. In DNA, the CDR3 is TGCGCCAGCAGCCCCTCTAGCGGGATGCTGGATGAGCAGTTCTTC.